This passage covers 9 T cell receptor beta chains from one sample sequenced in a study of response to subunit inactivated influenza vaccine. TCRdb re-analysed the RT-PCR reads in MiXCR, keeping a single row per CDR3 protein. The data show about 570,000 distinct CDR3 sequences, about 11% seen once. A further study also used this sample, focusing on T cells expressing NK-cell markers. This second study notes: Production of TCR beta cDNA relied on 5'RACE template switching with UMIs.

The material sequenced was PBMCs from blood, taken on the day of vaccination. These TCRs come from a man aged 45-60 years who received an inactivated influenza vaccine.

A few counts support this clonotype. This chain links TRBV20-1 with TRBJ2-2, with 8 bases aligning to TRBD2. Germline V CDR1 and CDR2: DFQATT, SNEGSKA (reference sequence). V was pared by 0 bases and J by 5 bases, with 5 bases of the junction left unmatched. The CDR3 has 15 residues. For the CDR3, the DNA is TGCAGTGCTAGAGATCGGGAGGGAGGTACCGGGGAGCTGTTTTTT. Translating it yields CSARDREGGTGELFF.

This rearrangement joins TRBV20-1 to TRBJ2-2, with D unclear. This CDR3 contains 14 residues. The ends were cut back, 3 bases at V and 4 bases at J, with 12 bases in the middle. Germline V CDR1 and CDR2: DFQATT, SNEGSKA (reference sequence). The CDR3 spells CSASWQLTTGELFF. The CDR3 coding sequence is TGCAGTGCTAGTTGGCAGCTAACCACCGGGGAGCTGTTTTTT.

This clonotype was detected ten times or more. The chain is built from TRBV5-1 and TRBJ2-1; 11 nucleotides match TRBD1. The CDR3 contains 18 residues. Trimming at V came to 7 bases and at J to 0 bases, leaving 12 bases not matched to a gene. The germline gives CDR1 SGHRS, CDR2 YFSETQ. CDR3 bases: TGCGCCAGCTTCGGAGGACAGGGGGCAAAAAGCTCCTACAATGAGCAGTTCTTC. It specifies CASFGGQGAKSSYNEQFF.

The rearrangement uses TRBV4-2 and TRBJ1-1; D perhaps matches TRBD1 (5 bases). CDR3 length equals 15 residues. Trimming took off 0 bases at V and 0 bases at J, with 8 bases between the two ends. In germline, CDR1 is LGHNA, CDR2 YNFKEQ. The CDR3 loop is CASSQDETVNTEAFF. CDR3 nucleotide sequence: TGTGCCAGCAGCCAAGACGAGACAGTGAACACTGAAGCTTTCTTT.

This chain links TRBV7-6 with TRBJ2-7; no firm D call. Germline-derived CDR1 and CDR2 are SGHVS and FNYEAQ. The CDR3 sequence is 14 residues long. Trimming left V 5 bases short and J 2 bases short, with 13 bases between. The CDR3 DNA reads as TGTGCCAGCAGCGAAGACGACACTACCTACGAGCAGTACTTC. This gives the protein CASSEDDTTYEQYF.

This rearrangement joins TRBV18 to TRBJ2-1; the D is unclear. Between the trimmed V and J ends, which lost 3 bases and 2 bases, there was a span of 11 bases. CDR3 size: 15 residues. Germline V lookup: CDR1 KGHSH, CDR2 LQKENI. CDR3 nucleotide sequence: TGTGCCAGCTCACCGGGGTCGATACCCTACAATGAGCAGTTCTTC. Its translation is CASSPGSIPYNEQFF.

This clonotype was seen a handful of times. This chain joins TRBV12-3 or TRBV12-4 and TRBJ1-1, with D uncertain. V was cut by 5 bases and J by 6 bases, with 10 bases left in between. The CDR3 spans 12 residues. The chain's CDR3 is CASSPVSPEAFF. CDR3 nucleotides: TGTGCCAGCAGTCCCGTGAGCCCTGAAGCTTTCTTT.

This clonotype was found many times. The chain links TRBV10-3 to TRBJ1-1; unclear D gene. The CDR3 sequence is 12 residues long. Germline V gene lookup returns CDR1 ENHRY and CDR2 SYGVKD. V was clipped by 6 bases and J by 0 bases, with 5 bases between them. The CDR3 region is CAISMVNTEAFF. For the CDR3, the DNA is TGTGCCATCAGCATGGTGAACACTGAAGCTTTCTTT.

This clonotype was seen a few times. The chain is built from TRBV6-5 and TRBJ2-3; 9 positions match TRBD2. This CDR3 is 16 amino acids long. Germline CDR1 MNHEY, CDR2 SVGAGI. The ends lost 1 base at V and 4 bases at J; junction bases unmatched: 6. The CDR3 protein is CASSYLRGGGSDTQYF. Written as DNA, the CDR3 is TGTGCCAGCAGTTACTTGCGGGGGGGCGGGTCAGATACGCAGTATTTT.